This T cell receptor beta chain was sequenced for a study of technical replicates of blood from a handful of donors. Produced via immunoSEQ multiplex PCR; TCRdb's table is partial and in-frame only. The sample has around 13,000 clones; around 82% are singletons. V shed 0 bases and J shed 9 bases, with 9 bases lying between them. CDR1 and CDR2 (germline): SGHNT, YENEEA. The CDR3 spans 13 residues. The source material was PBMCs. The rearrangement joins TRBV11-3 to TRBJ2-1; TRBD2 is a possible D gene (6 bases). This receptor was identified in a human donor in good health. The CDR3 sequence is CASSLDSGGEQFF. The CDR3 DNA sequence: TGTGCCAGCAGCTTAGATAGCGGTGGTGAGCAGTTCTTC.